The rows below give T cell receptor beta chains drawn from one sample of a study of cytomegalovirus exposure and HLA in healthy donors. The assay was immunoSEQ multiplex PCR, and TCRdb's table has in-frame clones only and misses some. The sample table includes around 100,000 clones. The sample comprised PBMCs. These TCRs come from a woman under 40 in good health and CMV-seronegative. Both conserved end residues are part of each CDR3. A D gene is named only where the DNA matches it firmly.

TRBJ2-7 | TRBV10-2 | 16 | TRBD1 | TGCGCCAGCAGTGAGTGGGGACAGTCTCCTCCCTACGAGCAGTACTTC | CASSEWGQSPPYEQYF
TRBJ2-3 | TRBV18 | 15 | - | TGTGCCAGCTCCCGATACGGGAAACTCACAGATACGCAGTATTTT | CASSRYGKLTDTQYF
TRBJ2-3 | TRBV7-2 | 16 | TRBD2 | TGTGCCAGCAGCTTGACTAGCGGGTTTCGCACAGATACGCAGTATTTT | CASSLTSGFRTDTQYF
TRBJ2-7 | TRBV6-1 | 11 | TRBD1 | TGTGCCAGCGGGACAGCCTACGAGCAGTACTTC | CASGTAYEQYF
TRBJ2-7 | TRBV4-1 | 17 | TRBD1 | TGCGCCAGCAGCCAAGATCCGGGACAGGGGGCGGCCTACGAGCAGTACTTC | CASSQDPGQGAAYEQYF
TRBJ2-3 | TRBV11-2 | 15 | - | TGTGCCAGCAGCTTAGTACTTAGAGGCGCAGATACGCAGTATTTT | CASSLVLRGADTQYF
TRBJ2-5 | TRBV19 | 14 | TRBD2 | TGTGCCAGTAGCCATCGGGGGGAGGGAGAGACCCAGTACTTC | CASSHRGEGETQYF
TRBJ2-7 | TRBV4-1 | 14 | - | TGCGCCAGCAGCCTTGGGCGGGACTCCTACGAGCAGTACTTC | CASSLGRDSYEQYF
TRBJ2-1 | TRBV6-4 | 14 | TRBD2 | TGTGCCAGCAGTCCGGGACTAGACTCCGATGAGCAGTTCTTC | CASSPGLDSDEQFF
TRBJ1-4 | TRBV27 | 14 | - | TGTGCCAGCAGTAACGAGAACACTAATGAAAAACTGTTTTTT | CASSNENTNEKLFF
TRBJ1-2 | TRBV5-4 | 12 | - | TGTGCCAACCCGGGACACGTCTATGGCTACACCTTC | CANPGHVYGYTF
TRBJ2-3 | TRBV4-1 | 15 | - | TGCGCCAGCAGCCACGGACAGGGAGGGACAGATACGCAGTATTTT | CASSHGQGGTDTQYF
TRBJ2-6 | TRBV6-4 | 18 | TRBD2 | TGTGCCAGCAGTGGGGCTAGCGGAGGTGTAGATGGGGCCAACGTCCTGACTTTC | CASSGASGGVDGANVLTF
TRBJ2-6 | TRBV7-9 | 14 | - | TGTGCCAGCAGCGTAAACTCTGGGGCCAACGTCCTGACTTTC | CASSVNSGANVLTF
TRBJ1-2 | TRBV6-5 | 14 | TRBD1 | TGTGCCAGCAGTATTGACAGGGCAGTCTATGGCTACACCTTC | CASSIDRAVYGYTF
TRBJ1-1 | TRBV19 | 15 | TRBD1 | TGTGCCAGTCGGGACAGCCGCATTCTTAACACTGAAGCTTTCTTT | CASRDSRILNTEAFF
TRBJ2-3 | TRBV7-8 | 16 | TRBD1 | TGTGCCAGCAGCTCCCTTCCACAGGGGAGTACAGATACGCAGTATTTT | CASSSLPQGSTDTQYF
TRBJ2-7 | TRBV5-1 | 16 | TRBD1 | TGCGCCACCACCCAACGGAAGAGGGACAGCTTCTACGAGCAGTACTTC | CATTQRKRDSFYEQYF
TRBJ2-1 | TRBV5-4 | 13 | - | TGTGCCAGCAGCTTTTATGGTGGGCTCCAGCAGTTCTTC | CASSFYGGLQQFF
TRBJ2-1 | TRBV28 | 14 | TRBD1 | TGTGCCAGCAGTGATCCGGGACAGAAAAATGAGCAGTTCTTC | CASSDPGQKNEQFF
TRBJ1-3 | TRBV14 | 16 | - | TGTGCCAGCAGCCTTCAACTACAGGGAAATGGAAACACCATATATTTT | CASSLQLQGNGNTIYF
TRBJ2-1 | TRBV11-3 | 14 | - | TGTGCCAGCAGCTTAGACCCAGTATACAATGAGCAGTTCTTC | CASSLDPVYNEQFF
TRBJ1-2 | TRBV11-2 | 13 | - | TGTGCCAGCAGCCACGGGCAGGGTTATGGCTACACCTTC | CASSHGQGYGYTF
TRBJ2-2 | TRBV7-2 | 16 | TRBD2 | TGTGCCAGCAGCTGGTTAGCGGGAGATGGCACCGGGGAGCTGTTTTTT | CASSWLAGDGTGELFF
TRBJ1-2 | TRBV2 | 14 | - | TGTGCTAGCAGTGGGCAGGGGCCTGGCTATGGCTACACCTTC | CASSGQGPGYGYTF
TRBJ2-7 | TRBV28 | 14 | TRBD1 | TGTGCCAGCAGTTTAGGACAGGGCTCCTACGAGCAGTACTTC | CASSLGQGSYEQYF
TRBJ1-1 | TRBV7-6 | 13 | TRBD1 | TGTGCCAGCAGCTTCGCGGGACAGGCTGAAGCTTTCTTT | CASSFAGQAEAFF
TRBJ1-5 | TRBV7-7 | 13 | - | TGTGCTAGCAGCGAAGGGAGTTGGCAGCCCCAGCATTTT | CASSEGSWQPQHF
TRBJ1-3 | TRBV19 | 15 | TRBD1 | TGTGCCAGTAGTGCGACAGGGAGTTCTGGAAACACCATATATTTT | CASSATGSSGNTIYF
TRBJ2-3 | TRBV2 | 15 | - | TGTGCCAGCAGTGAAACTGAACAGTACACAGATACGCAGTATTTT | CASSETEQYTDTQYF
TRBJ2-3 | TRBV5-4 | 17 | TRBD2 | TGTGCCAGCAGCTTAAGACTAGCGGGGGGACTCACAGATACGCAGTATTTT | CASSLRLAGGLTDTQYF
TRBJ2-7 | TRBV5-4 | 14 | TRBD2 | TGTGCCAGCAGCTTAGGTCTTAGCGGGAGCGAGCAGTACTTC | CASSLGLSGSEQYF